This is a list of T cell receptor beta chains from one sample in a study of cytomegalovirus exposure and HLA in healthy donors. Here immunoSEQ multiplex PCR was the method, and the copy in TCRdb shows in-frame clones only, minus some. This sample carries more than 200,000 clones, about three quarters of them seen once, and the ten largest clones take roughly 1.9%. The sequencing input was PBMCs. These receptors originate from a man younger than 35 in good health and CMV-seronegative. Both conserved end residues are part of each CDR3. Each record gives: D gene, V gene, J gene, clone size, CDR3 protein, CDR3 DNA. D genes are given only for firm matches. Expanded clones get a size class; other rows say once, few or many, or leave the size out.

NA	TRBV27	TRBJ1-5	NA	CASRPPGNNQPQHF	TGTGCCAGCAGACCTCCGGGAAACAATCAGCCCCAGCATTTT
NA	TRBV28	TRBJ1-2	NA	CASTPQGPLGYTF	TGTGCCAGCACCCCACAGGGACCCCTAGGCTACACCTTC
NA	TRBV7-9	TRBJ2-7	NA	CASSPGHSVSYEQYF	TGTGCCAGCAGCCCTGGACACTCCGTCTCCTACGAGCAGTACTTC
NA	TRBV7-2	TRBJ1-4	NA	CASRPSPGDHEKLFF	TGTGCCAGCAGACCCAGTCCGGGGGACCATGAAAAACTGTTTTTT
NA	TRBV5-6	TRBJ2-3	NA	CASSEGLTSTDTQYF	TGTGCCAGCAGCGAGGGACTGACTAGCACAGATACGCAGTATTTT
NA	TRBV11-2	TRBJ2-1	NA	CASTQGGTTYNEQFF	TGTGCCAGCACCCAGGGAGGGACAACATACAATGAGCAGTTCTTC
TRBD1	TRBV5-6	TRBJ1-3	NA	CASSLQGAIGNTIYF	TGTGCCAGCAGCTTGCAGGGGGCAATTGGAAACACCATATATTTT
NA	TRBV5-8	TRBJ2-1	NA	CASSYLTGAYNEQFF	TGTGCCAGCAGCTACCTCACGGGGGCCTACAATGAGCAGTTCTTC
NA	TRBV19	TRBJ1-3	NA	CASSGGTTIYF	TGTGCCAGTAGCGGGGGAACTACCATATATTTT
TRBD1	TRBV19	TRBJ2-3	once	CASSIMGTGSTDTQYF	TGTGCCAGTAGTATAATGGGGACAGGCAGCACAGATACGCAGTATTTT
NA	TRBV4-3	TRBJ1-5	NA	CASSQEDQGGQPQHF	TGCGCCAGCAGCCAAGAGGACCAGGGAGGTCAGCCCCAGCATTTT
NA	TRBV19	TRBJ1-4	NA	CASSIWGLGEKLFF	TGTGCCAGTAGTATCTGGGGGCTTGGTGAAAAACTGTTTTTT
TRBD2	TRBV28	TRBJ2-7	NA	CASSFPLAVGIYEQYF	TGTGCCAGCAGTTTCCCACTAGCGGTGGGGATCTACGAGCAGTACTTC
NA	TRBV19	TRBJ2-4	NA	CASTRSPGAKNIQYF	TGTGCCAGTACTAGGTCCCCCGGGGCCAAAAACATTCAGTACTTC
TRBD1	TRBV7-6	TRBJ2-5	NA	CASSLGGNRGGETQYF	TGTGCCAGCAGCTTAGGGGGCAACAGGGGTGGGGAGACCCAGTACTTC
NA	TRBV7-9	TRBJ1-5	NA	CASSEGDQPQHF	TGTGCCAGCAGCGAGGGAGATCAGCCCCAGCATTTT
NA	TRBV6-1	TRBJ1-1	NA	CASSEYRENTEAFF	TGTGCCAGCAGTGAATATCGGGAAAACACTGAAGCTTTCTTT
NA	TRBV14	TRBJ1-1	NA	CASSQWAGFGNTEAFF	TGTGCCAGCAGCCAATGGGCAGGGTTTGGGAACACTGAAGCTTTCTTT
TRBD1	TRBV14	TRBJ2-1	once	CASSQDGTGGSRNEQFF	TGTGCCAGCAGCCAAGATGGCACAGGGGGTTCGCGGAATGAGCAGTTCTTC
TRBD1	TRBV28	TRBJ2-7	NA	CASSPAGGDYEQYF	TGTGCCAGCAGTCCCGCAGGGGGAGACTACGAGCAGTACTTC
TRBD1	TRBV27	TRBJ1-1	NA	CASSLWSGTDEAFF	TGTGCCAGCAGTTTATGGTCGGGGACAGATGAAGCTTTCTTT
NA	TRBV5-1	TRBJ2-3	NA	CASSGTLSTDTQYF	TGCGCCAGCTCAGGGACTCTAAGCACAGATACGCAGTATTTT
TRBD1	TRBV6-1	TRBJ2-5	once	CAINERGHQETQYF	TGTGCCATCAATGAGAGGGGGCACCAAGAGACCCAGTACTTC
TRBD1	TRBV30	TRBJ1-1	NA	CAWRAPGQPEAFF	TGTGCCTGGAGAGCACCGGGACAGCCTGAAGCTTTCTTT
TRBD2	TRBV11-2	TRBJ2-7	NA	CASSLIAGANGGPYEQYF	TGTGCCAGCAGCTTAATAGCGGGAGCAAACGGAGGGCCGTACGAGCAGTACTTC
TRBD1	TRBV9	TRBJ2-1	NA	CASSVEGTGLNEQFF	TGTGCCAGCAGCGTAGAAGGGACAGGGCTCAATGAGCAGTTCTTC
TRBD1	TRBV5-1	TRBJ2-7	NA	CASSFRDRVVDEQYF	TGCGCCAGCAGCTTCCGGGACAGGGTGGTCGACGAGCAGTACTTC
TRBD1	TRBV19	TRBJ1-3	NA	CASSITPDRVGNTIYF	TGTGCCAGTAGTATTACCCCCGACAGGGTTGGAAACACCATATATTTT
NA	TRBV27	TRBJ2-7	NA	CASSLVAEGSYEQYF	TGTGCCAGCAGTTTAGTTGCGGAGGGCTCCTACGAGCAGTACTTC
TRBD1	TRBV7-9	TRBJ2-1	NA	CASSLWGQGSSYNEQFF	TGTGCCAGCAGCTTATGGGGACAGGGAAGCTCCTACAATGAGCAGTTCTTC
NA	TRBV7-7	TRBJ1-4	NA	CASSPQINEKLFF	TGTGCTAGCAGCCCGCAGATTAATGAAAAACTGTTTTTT
TRBD1	TRBV13	TRBJ2-2	NA	CASSLTGQGAGGELFF	TGTGCCAGCAGCCTGACAGGACAGGGGGCTGGCGGGGAGCTGTTTTTT
TRBD1	TRBV7-2	TRBJ2-1	few	CASSYTGVDEQFF	TGTGCCAGCAGCTACACAGGGGTCGATGAGCAGTTCTTC
NA	TRBV2	TRBJ1-5	NA	CASSDGGPDQPQHF	TGTGCCAGCAGTGACGGGGGACCGGATCAGCCCCAGCATTTT
TRBD2	TRBV4-3	TRBJ2-1	NA	CASSLLAGGASYNEQFF	TGCGCCAGCAGCCTTCTAGCGGGGGGGGCTTCGTACAATGAGCAGTTCTTC
NA	TRBV19	TRBJ1-2	NA	CASQTTGGRGGYTF	TGTGCCAGTCAAACGACGGGGGGTAGGGGTGGCTACACCTTC
NA	TRBV29-1	TRBJ1-2	few	CSVEAPEGYGYTF	TGCAGCGTTGAAGCCCCGGAGGGGTACGGCTACACCTTC
NA	TRBV7-9	TRBJ2-5	NA	CASSPGGTVVRETQYF	TGTGCCAGCAGCCCGGGCGGGACAGTTGTTAGAGAGACCCAGTACTTC
NA	TRBV5-1	TRBJ1-2	NA	CASSLDQGPSGGYTF	TGCGCCAGCAGCTTGGATCAGGGCCCTTCGGGTGGCTACACCTTC
NA	TRBV10-1	TRBJ2-4	NA	CASSERGQGGKNIQYF	TGCGCCAGCAGTGAAAGGGGTCAGGGTGGAAAAAACATTCAGTACTTC
NA	TRBV7-9	TRBJ1-1	NA	CASSAGRGPMNTEAFF	TGTGCCAGCAGCGCCGGCAGGGGTCCCATGAACACTGAAGCTTTCTTT
TRBD1	TRBV28	TRBJ1-5	NA	CASSTGQHSNQPQHF	TGTGCCAGCAGCACGGGACAGCATAGCAATCAGCCCCAGCATTTT
NA	TRBV7-3	TRBJ2-1	NA	CASSSQTGEQFF	TGTGCCAGCAGCTCCCAGACTGGTGAGCAGTTCTTC